The following is a TCR beta chain sequence with its context. Its antigen is not identified. A much larger clone lies a single base off, so this may be a read error. The library came from three nested PCR rounds adapted from ARM-PCR protocols. Using its own MiXCR run on the multiplex PCR reads, TCRdb lists one record per CDR3 protein. The sample has some 100,000 distinct CDR3 sequences, 65% seen once. This sample is part of a study of tumor and adjacent non-tumor tissue in lung cancer. About the research overall: The cohort had 12 to 13 adenocarcinoma, a couple of squamous cell and 1 small cell patients. Patients were aged about 30 to 76, around ten men and 5 women, stage I to III.

The template was RNA from unsorted bulk tissue. Distant lung tissue was collected more than 3 cm away from the tumor edge. Findings and limits, study-wide: Patients with more diverse tumor TCRs had worse survival.

The receptor comes from a man aged 25-45 years with non-small cell lung cancer. Sequencing was done on a sample of distant non-tumor lung tissue.

The CDR3: CASREGENSPLHF. DNA of the CDR3: TGTGCCAGCCGTGAGGGGGAAAATTCACCCCTCCACTTT. The chain employs TRBV6-4 and TRBJ1-6; TRBD1 is a possible D gene (6 bases). In germline, CDR1 is MRHNA, CDR2 SNTAGT. The CDR3 has 13 amino acids.